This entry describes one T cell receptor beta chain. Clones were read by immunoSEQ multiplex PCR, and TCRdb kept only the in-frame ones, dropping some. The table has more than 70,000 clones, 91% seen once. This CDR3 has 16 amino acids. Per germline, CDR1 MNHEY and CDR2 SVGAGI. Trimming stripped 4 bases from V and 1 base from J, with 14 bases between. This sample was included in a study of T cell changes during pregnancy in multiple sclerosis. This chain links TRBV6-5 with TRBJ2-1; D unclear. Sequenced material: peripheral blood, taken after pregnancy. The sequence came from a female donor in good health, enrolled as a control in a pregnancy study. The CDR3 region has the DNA TGTGCCAGCAGTTCTCGGCCAGGTCGATCCTACAATGAGCAGTTCTTC. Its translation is CASSSRPGRSYNEQFF.